The 6 T cell receptor beta chains below all came from one sample that was sequenced in a study of blood T cell repertoires in COVID-19. Profiling relied on immunoSEQ multiplex PCR, and the TCRdb table lists in-frame clones only, not all of them. The table has 110,000 to 150,000 clones, approximately 88% seen once; the top ten hold about 1.7%. Sequencing input: peripheral blood. Receptor source: a woman between 50 and 59 years old with acute or convalescent COVID-19.

V is TRBV6-1 and J is TRBJ2-2; 10 positions agree with TRBD2. The CDR3 runs to 15 residues. Per the germline V gene, CDR1 is MNHNS and CDR2 is SASEGT. Trimming removed 2 bases from V and 5 bases from J; junction bases left unmatched: 2. The CDR3 loop reads CASSENSGGTGELFF. The CDR3 DNA reads TGTGCCAGCAGTGAAAATAGCGGGGGGACCGGGGAGCTGTTTTTT.

V and J are TRBV18 and TRBJ1-4, with 7 positions matching TRBD1. Germline CDR1 and CDR2: KGHSH and LQKENI. Losses at the gene ends were 4 bases for V and 2 bases for J; bases not matched to a gene: 7. This CDR3 is built from 16 residues. Written as DNA, the CDR3 is TGTGCCAGCTCACGGGACAGCCTAGCCACTAATGAAAAACTGTTTTTT. Protein: CASSRDSLATNEKLFF.

The gene calls are TRBV5-4 and TRBJ2-1, with 7 bases matching TRBD2. The CDR3 spans 15 residues. V was clipped by 2 bases and J by 4 bases; unmatched bases: 6. Per germline, CDR1 SGHNT and CDR2 YYREEE (reference sequence). DNA of the CDR3: TGTGCCAGCAGCTTTACAGCTAGCGGATACAATGAGCAGTTCTTC. It specifies CASSFTASGYNEQFF.

This clone has just a few counts. This rearrangement joins TRBV3-1 (or the pseudogene TRBV3-2) to TRBJ1-6; 10 nucleotides match TRBD1. V lost 4 bases, J lost 9 bases, and 6 bases stayed unmatched. Germline CDR1 LGHDT, CDR2 YNNKEL (reference sequence). This CDR3 region has 15 residues. CDR3 protein: CASSLTDRGLSPLHF. CDR3 in DNA: TGTGCCAGCAGCCTAACCGACAGGGGGCTTTCACCCCTCCACTTT.

V is TRBV19 and J is TRBJ1-1, with D hard to call. V was shortened by 5 bases and J by 0 bases, with 13 bases between the two germline ends. The germline gives CDR1 LNHDA, CDR2 SQIVND (reference sequence). The CDR3 extends over 15 amino acids. CDR3 in amino acids: CASSFENSLNTEAFF. For the CDR3, the DNA is TGTGCCAGTAGTTTCGAGAACAGCTTGAACACTGAAGCTTTCTTT.

The chain's CDR3 is CASSSDRAGYTF. The CDR3 DNA follows: TGTGCCAGCAGCTCTGACAGGGCTGGCTACACCTTC. This chain uses TRBV27 with TRBJ1-2; 7 bases map to TRBD1. J lost 7 bases, V lost 6 bases, and 5 bases had no gene match. CDR3 size: 12 residues. Germline loops: CDR1 MNHEY, CDR2 SMNVEV (reference sequence).